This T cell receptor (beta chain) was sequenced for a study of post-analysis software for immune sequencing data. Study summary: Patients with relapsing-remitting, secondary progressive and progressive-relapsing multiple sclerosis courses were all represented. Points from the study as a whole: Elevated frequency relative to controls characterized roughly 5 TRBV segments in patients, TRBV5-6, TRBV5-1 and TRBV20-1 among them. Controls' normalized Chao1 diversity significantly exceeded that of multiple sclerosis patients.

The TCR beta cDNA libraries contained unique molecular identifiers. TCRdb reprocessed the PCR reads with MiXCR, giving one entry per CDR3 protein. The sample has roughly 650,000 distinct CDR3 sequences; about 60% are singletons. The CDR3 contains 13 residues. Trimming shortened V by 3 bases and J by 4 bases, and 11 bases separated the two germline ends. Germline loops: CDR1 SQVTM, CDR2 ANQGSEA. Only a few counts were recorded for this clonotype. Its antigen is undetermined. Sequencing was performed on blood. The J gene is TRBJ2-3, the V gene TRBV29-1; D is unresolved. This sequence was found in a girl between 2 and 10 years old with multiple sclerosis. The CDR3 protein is CSVDLSLADTQYF. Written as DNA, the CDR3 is TGCAGCGTTGATTTAAGTTTGGCAGATACGCAGTATTTT.